This T cell receptor beta chain emerged from a study of control samples from healthy donors and cancer patients. Germline CDR1 SQVTM, CDR2 ANQGSEA. Trimming cost V 7 bases and J 2 bases; bases outside gene matches: 10. The length of the CDR3 is 15 residues. Clones were read by immunoSEQ multiplex PCR, and TCRdb kept only the in-frame ones, dropping some. The sample lists under 150,000 clones, around 90% occurring once. This TCR was recovered from a young man in good health. The sample taken for sequencing was blood. The J gene is TRBJ2-5, the V gene TRBV29-1; 10 bases match TRBD1. Here the CDR3 reads CSAEVRTGGQETQYF. In nucleotides, the CDR3 is TGCAGCGCCGAGGTCCGGACAGGGGGGCAAGAGACCCAGTACTTC.